Following are 24 T cell receptor beta chains from one sample sequenced in a study of tumor-infiltrating lymphocytes in primary liver carcinoma. A primer matching the constant region was used to make TCR beta cDNA from 500 ng of total RNA. ARM-PCR, slightly modified, supplied the TCR beta libraries through three nested multiplex PCR rounds. PCR rounds one and two used TRBV1-TRBV30 forward primers with a C-beta reverse primer for about 9 cycles each. MiXCR was run by TCRdb on the multiplex PCR reads, yielding one entry per CDR3 protein. The sample records about 330,000 distinct CDR3 sequences, roughly two thirds being singletons. Germline DNA was also extracted, while the blood RNA originated from unsorted whole blood. The sequenced material came from peripheral blood. The origin of the receptors is a man aged 35 to 55 with primary liver carcinoma and hepatitis B virus infection.

This clonotype was detected only once. This CDR3 is missing its conserved last phenylalanine or tryptophan, likely due to a read error. The chain is built from TRBV6-1 and TRBJ2-1, with D perhaps matching TRBD1 (7 bases). Germline CDR1 reads MNHNS; CDR2 reads SASEGT. The CDR3 has 18 amino acids. V shed 2 bases and J shed 2 bases, with 19 bases lying between them. The CDR3 sequence: CASSELGGGGPPYNEQFS. The CDR3 DNA is TGTGCCAGCAGTGAACTCGGAGGGGGCGGCCCGCCCTACAATGAGCAGTTCTCC.

About this clonotype: An end of the junction does not agree with germline; a read error may underlie this. This chain uses TRBV30 with TRBJ2-7; 12 bases line up with TRBD2. The germline gives CDR1 GTSNPN, CDR2 SVGIG (reference sequence). The CDR3 is 19 amino acids. CDR3 sequence reads: CAWSVRGLAGSTPAYVQYF. Here the CDR3 DNA reads TGTGCCTGGAGTGTCCGCGGACTAGCGGGATCCACTCCCGCCTACGTGCAGTACTTC.

The chain carries TRBV10-3 and TRBJ2-7; tentatively, D is TRBD2 (6 bases). CDR3 length: 14 amino acids. Germline V gene sequence: CDR1 ENHRY, CDR2 SYGVKD. V was clipped by 0 bases and J by 7 bases, with 13 bases between them. The CDR3 region is CAISESPIGTEQYF. The CDR3 DNA sequence: TGTGCCATCAGTGAGTCCCCGATAGGGACTGAGCAGTACTTC.

The table lists this clonotype with a few counts. The gene calls are TRBV7-9 and TRBJ2-1; D may be TRBD1 or TRBD2 (5 bases each). Germline CDR1 SEHNR, CDR2 FQNEAQ (reference sequence). This CDR3 is 13 amino acids long. V lost 6 bases and J 11 bases, leaving 17 bases between the germline ends. The CDR3 spells CASSFRGQDKQFF. The DNA of the CDR3 is TGTGCCAGCAGTTTTAGAGGGCAGGACAAGCAGTTCTTC.

This clonotype showed up just once. A read error is possible here, since a much larger clone lies one base away. V and J are TRBV6-1 and TRBJ1-2, with D possibly matching TRBD1 (5 bases). This CDR3 has 13 residues. Germline V gives CDR1 MNHNS, CDR2 SASEGT. CDR3 protein: CTSSPGRTYGYTF. The CDR3 DNA reads as TGTACCAGCAGTCCGGGACGGACCTATGGCTACACCTTC.

This rearrangement joins TRBV4-1 to TRBJ2-3, with TRBD2 identical over 12 bases. The length of the CDR3 is 20 residues. CDR1 and CDR2 (germline): MGHRA, YSYEKL. V lost 2 bases to trimming and J lost 1 base; unmatched junction nucleotides: 13. CDR3 in DNA: TGCGCCAGCAGCCAACCTGGACTAGCGGGATGGCCGCAGGGCACAGATACGCAGTATTTT. This encodes CASSQPGLAGWPQGTDTQYF.

The genes are TRBV7-9 and TRBJ2-3; 11 bases match TRBD2. Germline loops: CDR1 SEHNR, CDR2 FQNEAQ (reference sequence). The CDR3 has 16 amino acids. The V segment lost 5 bases and the J segment 2 bases; nucleotides outside the gene matches: 6. The CDR3 DNA reads TGTGCCAGCAGCCCCCTAGCGGGAGGATCCACAGATACGCAGTATTTT. The encoded protein is CASSPLAGGSTDTQYF.

The CDR3 coding sequence is TGCGCCAGCAGCCAGCAGGTACAGGGATACGAGCAGTACTTC. Its protein product is CASSQQVQGYEQYF. The V and J genes are TRBV4-1 and TRBJ2-7; weak D call: TRBD1 (6 bases). The CDR3 totals 14 residues. Trimming stripped 3 bases from V and 4 bases from J, with 13 bases between. Germline CDR1 reads MGHRA; CDR2 reads YSYEKL.

This clonotype was recorded only once. A read error may account for a junction end that differs from germline. The rearrangement joins TRBV6-6 to TRBJ2-7; 7 bases are shared with TRBD2. Germline V gene data show CDR1 as MNHNY and CDR2 as SVGAGI (reference sequence). This CDR3 is built from 15 residues. CDR3 nucleotide sequence: TGTGCCAGCAGTTCTTGTCGGGAGGTCTCCAACGAGCAGTACTTC. Protein: CASSSCREVSNEQYF.

The chain carries TRBV6-6 and TRBJ2-1; the D gene is possibly TRBD2 (5 bases). Trimming stripped 4 bases from V and 6 bases from J, with 10 bases between. Germline CDR1 is MNHNY and CDR2 is SVGAGI (reference sequence). The CDR3 is made up of 13 amino acids. DNA of the CDR3: TGTGCCAGCAGTTTTAGCGAGCGCAATGAGCAGTTCTTC. Its protein is CASSFSERNEQFF.

A remark on this clonotype: The conserved phenylalanine or tryptophan is not found at the CDR3 terminus, so this likely reflects a read error. The chain joins TRBV5-1 to TRBJ2-7; D might be TRBD1 (5 bases). Per germline, CDR1 SGHRS and CDR2 YFSETQ. V shed 2 bases and J shed 1 base, with 10 bases lying between them. The CDR3 is 14 amino acids. Written as DNA, the CDR3 is TGCGCCAGCAGCTTACAGGCCCATTCCTACGAGCAGTACTTG. As protein: CASSLQAHSYEQYL.

The sample holds one count of this clonotype. The chain couples TRBV11-2 to TRBJ2-7; 7 bases map to TRBD1. CDR1 and CDR2 from the germline V gene are SGHAT and FQNNGV. CDR3 length: 14 amino acids. Unmatched junction bases numbered 3, after V lost 0 bases and J lost 4 bases. CDR3 sequence reads: CASSLERQGYEQYF. CDR3 nucleotides: TGTGCCAGCAGCTTAGAAAGACAGGGTTACGAGCAGTACTTC. The full variable domain, its missing parts supplied by reference TRBV11-2 and TRBJ2-7, is EAGVAQSPRYKIIEKRQSVAFWCNPISGHATLYWYQQILGQGPKLLIQFQNNGVVDDSQLPKDRFSAERLKGVDSTLKIQPAKLEDSAVYLCASSLERQGYEQYFGPGTRLTVT.

To note about this clonotype: This is likely a read error, given that the CDR3 carries no conserved phenylalanine or tryptophan at its end. Because the CDR3's place on the DNA is in doubt, the DNA is left out and the CDR3 is given as listed by TCRdb. The chain uses TRBV12-5 and TRBJ2-1; the DNA was not used to check the table's D call, TRBD1. The length of the CDR3 is 17 amino acids, counting both ends. CDR1 and CDR2 (germline): LGHNT, FRNRAP. The CDR3: CASGLTGRLANYNEQSL.

As concerns this clonotype: Without the conserved terminal phenylalanine or tryptophan, this CDR3 likely stems from a read error. The chain combines TRBV12-3 or TRBV12-4 with TRBJ1-1; D gene uncertain. The length of the CDR3 is 13 residues. The CDR3 region is CASSSFGNTEAFS. CDR3 nucleotides: TGTGCCAGCAGTTCCTTCGGGAACACTGAGGCTTTCTCT.

About this clonotype itself: Since a much larger clone is just one base distant, this may be a read error. The chain is built from TRBV12-3 or TRBV12-4 and TRBJ2-2; D is perhaps TRBD1 (5 bases). CDR3 size: 14 residues. The CDR3: CVSRSFRQTGELFF. The CDR3 nucleotides are TGTGTCAGCCGGTCTTTCCGACAGACCGGGGAGCTGTTTTTT.

Note on this clonotype: A read error is likely, as this CDR3 ends without the conserved phenylalanine or tryptophan. This chain connects TRBV11-1 to TRBJ2-7, with D uncertain. This CDR3 spans 14 amino acids. Germline CDR1 and CDR2: SGHAT and FQDESV (reference sequence). With 6 bases removed from V and 2 bases from J, the gap between germline ends came to 14 bases. CDR3 protein: CASRSGPETYEQYL. CDR3 sequence (DNA): TGTGCCAGCAGGTCCGGGCCAGAGACCTACGAGCAGTACCTC.

This clonotype was seen a few times. The rearrangement links TRBV5-1 to TRBJ2-5; 8 bases map to TRBD1. V lost 2 bases to trimming and J lost 3 bases; unmatched junction nucleotides: 12. The CDR3 has 17 amino acids. In germline, CDR1 is SGHRS, CDR2 YFSETQ. CDR3 protein: CASSLSLDRGQEETQYF. CDR3 bases: TGCGCCAGCAGCTTAAGTCTTGACAGGGGACAAGAAGAGACCCAGTACTTC.

With regard to this clonotype: This may be a read error: a much more frequent sequence differs by one nucleotide. This chain links TRBV10-1 with TRBJ2-2; D is perhaps TRBD1 or TRBD2 (5 bases each). Germline V gene data show CDR1 as WNHNN and CDR2 as SYGVQD (reference sequence). This CDR3 has 13 residues. The CDR3, as DNA: TGCGCCAGCAAAGCCCAGGACACCGGGGTGCTGTTTTTT. Translated: CASKAQDTGVLFF.

The V call is TRBV5-6, the J call TRBJ2-3, with TRBD2 matching 10 bases. The CDR3 loop spans 15 amino acids. The J segment lost 5 bases and the V segment lost 2 bases, leaving 5 bases of the junction unmatched. Per the germline V gene, CDR1 is SGHDT and CDR2 is YYEEEE. In DNA, the CDR3 is TGTGCCAGCAGCTTAGCGGGAGGGCCGAGAGATACGCAGTATTTT. Amino acid sequence: CASSLAGGPRDTQYF.

Comment on this clonotype: This clone may be a read error of a much larger clone one base away. The chain recombines TRBV6-2 or TRBV6-3 with TRBJ1-2; D unresolved. Between the trimmed V and J ends, which lost 4 bases and 8 bases, there was a span of 17 bases. This CDR3 region has 14 residues. Germline V gene data show CDR1 as MNHEY and CDR2 as SVGEGT. The CDR3 DNA reads TGTGCCAGCAGTTCGGAACAGAAGAGTGAAGGCTACACCTTC. Translation: CASSSEQKSEGYTF.

This chain links TRBV10-3 with TRBJ1-1; no reliable D call. The germline CDR1 and CDR2 sequences are ENHRY and SYGVKD. Trimming removed 6 bases from V and 4 bases from J, with 12 bases in between. This CDR3 has 13 residues. In DNA form, the CDR3 reads TGTGCCATCAGGCTAGGAGGGAGCACTGAAGCTTTCTTT. This sequence encodes CAIRLGGSTEAFF.

This clonotype has a count of ten or more. The chain carries TRBV6-6 and TRBJ2-7, with D possibly TRBD2 on 5 matching bases. Per the germline V gene, CDR1 is MNHNY and CDR2 is SVGAGI (reference sequence). The CDR3 length is 12 residues. V was shortened by 5 bases and J by 4 bases, with 9 bases between the two germline ends. The CDR3 region is CASSPLGYEQYF. CDR3 bases: TGTGCCAGCAGTCCACTAGGGTACGAGCAGTACTTC.

Of note for this clonotype: A junction boundary mismatches the germline segment, possibly from a read error. The chain uses TRBV7-3 and TRBJ2-2; no reliable D call. Germline V gene lookup returns CDR1 SGHTA and CDR2 FQGTGA. This CDR3 comprises 13 residues. The CDR3 nucleotides read TGTGTCAGCAGCCCAGGGAACACCGGGGAGCTGTTTTTT. Translation: CVSSPGNTGELFF.

J is TRBJ2-7 and V is TRBV5-1; D remains ambiguous. CDR1 SGHRS and CDR2 YFSETQ come from the germline V gene. Deletions cut 2 bases from V and 5 bases from J, with 17 bases between. The CDR3 sequence is 15 residues long. The CDR3 DNA sequence: TGCGCCAGCAGCTTTGAGAGCCGGCTTGTTCACGAGCAGTACTTC. The encoded protein is CASSFESRLVHEQYF.